One and the same sample provided the 15 T cell receptor beta chains below, sequenced in a study of cytomegalovirus exposure and HLA in healthy donors. Generated by immunoSEQ multiplex PCR, the TCRdb table keeps only in-frame clones and is missing some. The table records some 250,000 clones, nearly 90% of them present only once. Sequencing used PBMCs. These receptors originate from a woman aged 18-29 years in good health and CMV-seronegative.

The gene calls are TRBV5-4 and TRBJ1-5; D possibly corresponds to TRBD1 (5 bases). The V end lost 2 bases, the J end lost 4 bases, and 13 bases lay between the germline ends. CDR3 length: 15 amino acids. From germline, CDR1 is SGHNT and CDR2 YYREEE (reference sequence). CDR3 nucleotides: TGTGCCAGCAGCTTTGGGGCGGGAAGGAATCAGCCCCAGCATTTT. It is translated as CASSFGAGRNQPQHF.

Remarks on this clone: The junction differs from germline at one of its ends, possibly a read error. This chain joins TRBV7-7 and TRBJ2-5; TRBD2 matches 7 bases. There are 17 residues in the CDR3. Germline V gene sequence: CDR1 SSHAT, CDR2 FNYEAQ (reference sequence). CDR3: CASSLGPAGSYQETQYF. DNA of the CDR3: TGTGCTAGCAGCTTAGGGCCAGCGGGGTCATACCAAGAGACCCAGTACTTC.

The V call is TRBV6-6, the J call TRBJ2-2; TRBD1 matches 9 bases. J lost 3 bases, V lost 6 bases, and 5 bases had no gene match. The CDR3 runs 15 residues. Germline V gives CDR1 MNHNY, CDR2 SVGAGI (reference sequence). CDR3 DNA sequence: TGTGCCAGCAGAAGGGACAGGGTGTACACCGGGGAGCTGTTTTTT. Encoded protein: CASRRDRVYTGELFF.

This clone has just a few counts. The chain carries TRBV6-5 and TRBJ2-7, with 7 bases that match TRBD2. The V and J ends lost 6 bases and 7 bases, in that order; junction bases with no gene match: 6. The CDR3 is 12 amino acids. From germline, CDR1 is MNHEY and CDR2 SVGAGI. Here the CDR3 reads CASSHPGREQYV. The CDR3 nucleotides are TGTGCCAGCAGCCACCCCGGGAGGGAGCAGTACGTC.

This chain links TRBV28 with TRBJ1-2; possibly TRBD1 for D (6 bases). The CDR3 runs 15 residues. V dropped 5 bases and J dropped 8 bases, with 21 bases sitting between them. From germline, CDR1 is MDHEN and CDR2 SYDVKM. The CDR3 is CASSQPIQGSVGYTF. For the CDR3, the DNA is TGTGCCAGCAGTCAGCCCATACAGGGTTCAGTAGGCTACACCTTC.

This chain joins TRBV7-9 and TRBJ1-2; possible D gene TRBD1, 5 bases. This CDR3 region has 13 residues. CDR1 and CDR2 from the germline V gene are SEHNR and FQNEAQ (reference sequence). The ends were cut back, 6 bases at V and 7 bases at J, with 15 bases in the middle. CDR3 nucleotides: TGTGCCAGCAGTTATCCTGACAGTTTTGGCTACACCTTC. Translating gives CASSYPDSFGYTF.

This rearrangement joins TRBV9 to TRBJ2-2, with 12 bases matching TRBD2. Germline-derived CDR1 and CDR2 are SGDLS and YYNGEE. This CDR3 is 18 amino acids long. V gave up 3 bases and J gave up 0 bases; unmatched junction bases: 6. The CDR3 spells CASSDRPSGGANTGELFF. In DNA, the CDR3 is TGTGCCAGCAGCGACCGACCTAGCGGGGGGGCGAACACCGGGGAGCTGTTTTTT.

V usage is TRBV28 and J usage is TRBJ2-3; D is unresolved. Trimming left V 5 bases short and J 6 bases short, with 9 bases between. CDR1 and CDR2 (germline): MDHEN, SYDVKM. CDR3 length: 12 residues. The CDR3 is CASSPPRDTQYF. CDR3 bases: TGTGCCAGCAGTCCCCCTAGGGATACGCAGTATTTT.

The chain recombines TRBV2 with TRBJ1-2; tentative D call: TRBD1 (6 bases). The CDR3 runs to 16 residues. Germline CDR1 and CDR2: SNHLY and FYNNEI. V was trimmed by 6 bases and J by 3 bases, leaving 20 bases between them. The CDR3 nucleotides read TGTGCCAGCAGGGGGGATAGACAGGCTTGGGACTATGGCTACACCTTC. Translation: CASRGDRQAWDYGYTF.

The chain is built from TRBV7-3 and TRBJ2-5; perhaps TRBD2 as D (7 bases). The CDR3 consists of 15 residues. V dropped 1 base and J dropped 4 bases, with 13 bases sitting between them. Germline V CDR1 and CDR2: SGHTA, FQGTGA. The CDR3 sequence: CASSLIGGARETQYF. The CDR3 DNA reads TGTGCCAGCAGCTTAATAGGGGGGGCCAGAGAGACCCAGTACTTC.

J is TRBJ2-7 and V is TRBV5-1; tentatively, D is TRBD1 (6 bases). Germline CDR1 is SGHRS and CDR2 is YFSETQ. Between the trimmed V and J ends, which lost 7 bases and 7 bases, there was a span of 27 bases. There are 16 residues in the CDR3. The CDR3 nucleotides are TGCGCCAGCGAACGTAGACCAGGGGTGAATTTTAGGGAGCAGTACGTC. It translates to CASERRPGVNFREQYV.

DNA of the CDR3: TGTGCCAGCTCGCCAACACAGGGGGCTGGCTACACCTTC. This encodes CASSPTQGAGYTF. The genes are TRBV18 and TRBJ1-2, with TRBD1 identical over 9 bases. Germline V gene sequence: CDR1 KGHSH, CDR2 LQKENI. The CDR3 is 13 residues long. V trimming: 6 bases; J trimming: 7 bases; junction bases outside the gene matches: 6.

The V and J genes are TRBV4-2 and TRBJ2-3; 13 bases align to TRBD2. The CDR3 runs to 15 residues. The trim removed 3 bases at V and 7 bases at J, leaving 4 bases unmatched. The germline V gene has CDR1 LGHNA and CDR2 YNFKEQ. CDR3 amino acids: CASSQGLAGFNTQYF. The CDR3 bases are TGTGCCAGCAGCCAGGGACTAGCGGGGTTTAATACGCAGTATTTT.

The chain uses TRBV4-2 and TRBJ1-1; TRBD1 matches 11 bases. Germline V lookup: CDR1 LGHNA, CDR2 YNFKEQ. V lost 4 bases to trimming and J lost 1 base; unmatched junction nucleotides: 5. CDR3 length: 16 residues. CDR3 protein: CASSRGQGVENTEAFF. CDR3 DNA: TGTGCCAGCAGCCGGGGACAGGGGGTAGAGAACACTGAAGCTTTCTTT.

V and J are TRBV7-9 and TRBJ1-5; no definite D call. The length of the CDR3 is 13 residues. V was shortened by 2 bases and J by 4 bases, with 6 bases between the two germline ends. CDR1 and CDR2 (germline): SEHNR, FQNEAQ (reference sequence). The CDR3 nucleotides are TGTGCCAGCAGCTTACAGTATAATCAGCCCCAGCATTTT. Translation: CASSLQYNQPQHF.